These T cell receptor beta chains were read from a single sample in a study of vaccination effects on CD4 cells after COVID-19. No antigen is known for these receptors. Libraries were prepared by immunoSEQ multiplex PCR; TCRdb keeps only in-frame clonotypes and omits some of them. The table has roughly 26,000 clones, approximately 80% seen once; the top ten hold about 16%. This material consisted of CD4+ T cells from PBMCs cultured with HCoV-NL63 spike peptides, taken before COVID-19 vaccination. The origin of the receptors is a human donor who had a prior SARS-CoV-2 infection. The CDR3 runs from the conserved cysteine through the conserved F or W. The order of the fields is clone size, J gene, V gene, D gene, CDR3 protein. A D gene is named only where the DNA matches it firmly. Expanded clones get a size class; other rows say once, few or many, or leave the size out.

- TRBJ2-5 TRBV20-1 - CSASHPDTAEGTQYF
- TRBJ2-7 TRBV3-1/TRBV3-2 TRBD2 CASSSPGRNYEQYF
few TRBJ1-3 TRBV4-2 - CASSQDEYSGNTIYF
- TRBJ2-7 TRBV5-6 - CASTANWLTYEQYF
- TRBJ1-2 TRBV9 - CASSANYGYTF
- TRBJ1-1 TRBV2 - CAGRGEGKAFF
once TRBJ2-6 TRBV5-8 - CASSTRPGAGGANVLTF
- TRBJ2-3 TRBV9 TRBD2 CASSPSGGGSDTQYF
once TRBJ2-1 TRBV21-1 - CASTPGPRVGSYNEQFF
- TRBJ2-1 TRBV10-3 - CAISESSGMSGNEQFF
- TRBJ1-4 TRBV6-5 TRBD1 CASRTTGGGEKLFF
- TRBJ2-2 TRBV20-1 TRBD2 CSASSGLVSGELFF
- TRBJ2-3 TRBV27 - CASSLRGTDTQYF
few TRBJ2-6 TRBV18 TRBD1 CASSPALQGTIKFSSGANVLTF
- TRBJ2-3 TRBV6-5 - CASSYRTAGDTQYF
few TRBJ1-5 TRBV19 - CASSVDRNQPQHF
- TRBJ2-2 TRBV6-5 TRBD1 CASSFTGGTGELFF